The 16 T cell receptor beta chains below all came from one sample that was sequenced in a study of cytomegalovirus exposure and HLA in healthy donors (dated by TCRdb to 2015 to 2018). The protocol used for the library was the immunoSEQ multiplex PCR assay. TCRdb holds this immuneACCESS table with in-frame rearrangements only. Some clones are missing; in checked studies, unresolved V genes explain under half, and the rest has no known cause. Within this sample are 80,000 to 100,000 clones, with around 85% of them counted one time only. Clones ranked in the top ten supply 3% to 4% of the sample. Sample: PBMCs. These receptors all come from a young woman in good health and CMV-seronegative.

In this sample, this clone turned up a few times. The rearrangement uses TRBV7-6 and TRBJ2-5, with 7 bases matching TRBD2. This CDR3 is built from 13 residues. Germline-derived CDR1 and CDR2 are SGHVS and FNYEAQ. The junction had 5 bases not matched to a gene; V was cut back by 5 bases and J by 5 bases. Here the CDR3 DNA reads TGTGCCAGCAGCGAGGGAGGGATGGAGACCCAGTACTTC. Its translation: CASSEGGMETQYF. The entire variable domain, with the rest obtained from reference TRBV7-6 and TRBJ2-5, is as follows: GAGVSQSPRYKVTKRGQDVALRCDPISGHVSLYWYRQALGQGPEFLTYFNYEAQQDKSGLPNDRFSAERPEGSISTLTIQRTEQRDSAMYRCASSEGGMETQYFGPGTRLLVL.

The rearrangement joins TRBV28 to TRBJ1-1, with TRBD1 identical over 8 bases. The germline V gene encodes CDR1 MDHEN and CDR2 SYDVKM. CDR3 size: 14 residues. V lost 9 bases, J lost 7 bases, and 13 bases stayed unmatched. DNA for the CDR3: TGTGCCAGTCGATCCGACAGGGGCACTCATGAAGCTTTCTTT. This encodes CASRSDRGTHEAFF.

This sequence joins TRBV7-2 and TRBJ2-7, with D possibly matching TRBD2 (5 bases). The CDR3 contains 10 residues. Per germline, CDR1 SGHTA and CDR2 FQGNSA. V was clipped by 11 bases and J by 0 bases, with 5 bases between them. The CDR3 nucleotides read TGTGCCGGGAGCTCCTACGAGCAGTACTTC. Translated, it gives CAGSSYEQYF.

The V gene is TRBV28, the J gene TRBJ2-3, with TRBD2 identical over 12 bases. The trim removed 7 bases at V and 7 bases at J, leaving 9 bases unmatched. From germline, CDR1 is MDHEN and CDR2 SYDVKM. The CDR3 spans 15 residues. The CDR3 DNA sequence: TGTGCCAGCACCCTAGCGGGAGGGCCAACCCATACGCAGTATTTT. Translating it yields CASTLAGGPTHTQYF.

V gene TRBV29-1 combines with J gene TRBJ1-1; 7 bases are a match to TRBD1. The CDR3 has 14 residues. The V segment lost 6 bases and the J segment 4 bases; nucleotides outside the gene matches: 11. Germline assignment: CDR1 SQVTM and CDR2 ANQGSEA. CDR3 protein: CSVVTGAGGTEAFF. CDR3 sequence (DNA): TGCAGCGTAGTCACAGGGGCAGGTGGCACTGAAGCTTTCTTT. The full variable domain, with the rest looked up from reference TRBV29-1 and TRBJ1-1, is SAVISQKPSRDICQRGTSLTIQCQVDSQVTMMFWYRQQPGQSLTLIATANQGSEATYESGFVIDKFPISRPNLTFSTLTVSNMSPEDSSIYLCSVVTGAGGTEAFFGQGTRLTVV.

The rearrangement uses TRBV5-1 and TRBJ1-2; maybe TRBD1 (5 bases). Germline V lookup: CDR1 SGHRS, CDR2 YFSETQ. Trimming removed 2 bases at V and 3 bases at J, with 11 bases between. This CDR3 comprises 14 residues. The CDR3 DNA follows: TGCGCCAGCAGCTTAGGGGTAGATTACTATGGCTACACCTTC. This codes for CASSLGVDYYGYTF.

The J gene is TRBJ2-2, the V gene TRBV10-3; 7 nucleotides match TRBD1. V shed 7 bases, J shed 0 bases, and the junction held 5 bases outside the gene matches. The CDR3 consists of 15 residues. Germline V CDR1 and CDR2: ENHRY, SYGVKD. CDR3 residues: CAINRDSANTGELFF. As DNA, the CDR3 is TGTGCCATCAACCGGGACAGCGCGAACACCGGGGAGCTGTTTTTT.

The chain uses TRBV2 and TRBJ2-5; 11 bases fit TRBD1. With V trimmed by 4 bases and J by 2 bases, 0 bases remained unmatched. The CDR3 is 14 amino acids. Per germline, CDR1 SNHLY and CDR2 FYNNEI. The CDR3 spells CASSGDRGQETQYF. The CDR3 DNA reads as TGTGCCAGCAGTGGGGACAGGGGGCAAGAGACCCAGTACTTC.

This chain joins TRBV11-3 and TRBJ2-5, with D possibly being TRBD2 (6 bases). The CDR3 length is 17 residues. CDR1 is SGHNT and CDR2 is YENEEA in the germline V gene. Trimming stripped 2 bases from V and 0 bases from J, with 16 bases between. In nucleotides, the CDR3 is TGTGCCAGCAGCTTATCTAGCGCCTACTCGTACCAAGAGACCCAGTACTTC. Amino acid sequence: CASSLSSAYSYQETQYF.

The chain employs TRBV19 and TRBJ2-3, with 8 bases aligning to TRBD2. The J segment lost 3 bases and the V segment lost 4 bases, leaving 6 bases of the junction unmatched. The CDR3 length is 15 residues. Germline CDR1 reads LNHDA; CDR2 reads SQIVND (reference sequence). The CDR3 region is CASSTSGSRTDTQYF. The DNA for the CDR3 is TGTGCCAGTAGTACAAGCGGGAGCAGGACAGATACGCAGTATTTT.

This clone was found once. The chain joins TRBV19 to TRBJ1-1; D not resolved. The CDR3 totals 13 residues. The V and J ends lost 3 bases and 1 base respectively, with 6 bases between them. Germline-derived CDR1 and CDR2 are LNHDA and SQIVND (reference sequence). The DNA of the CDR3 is TGTGCCAGTAGTATCAGTCGGAACACTGAAGCTTTCTTT. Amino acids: CASSISRNTEAFF.

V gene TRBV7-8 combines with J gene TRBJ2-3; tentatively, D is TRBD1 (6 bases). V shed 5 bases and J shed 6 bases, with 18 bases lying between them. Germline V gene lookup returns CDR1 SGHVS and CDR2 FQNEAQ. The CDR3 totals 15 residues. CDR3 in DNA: TGTGCCAGCAGCATAACAGGGACCTTCGGGGATACGCAGTATTTT. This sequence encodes CASSITGTFGDTQYF. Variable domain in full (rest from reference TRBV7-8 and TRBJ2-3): GAGVSQSPRYKVAKRGQDVALRCDPISGHVSLFWYQQALGQGPEFLTYFQNEAQLDKSGLPSDRFFAERPEGSVSTLKIQRTQQEDSAVYLCASSITGTFGDTQYFGPGTRLTVL.

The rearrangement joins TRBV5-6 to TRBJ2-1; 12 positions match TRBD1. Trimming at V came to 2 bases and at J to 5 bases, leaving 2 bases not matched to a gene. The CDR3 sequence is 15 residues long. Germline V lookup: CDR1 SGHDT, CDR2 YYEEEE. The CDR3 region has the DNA TGTGCCAGCAGCTTTCGGGACAGGGGGCACAATGAGCAGTTCTTC. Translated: CASSFRDRGHNEQFF.

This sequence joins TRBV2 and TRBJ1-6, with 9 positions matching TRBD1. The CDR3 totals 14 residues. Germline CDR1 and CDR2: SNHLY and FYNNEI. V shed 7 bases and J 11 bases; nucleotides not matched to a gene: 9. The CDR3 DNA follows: TGTGCCAGCACCTGGGGACAGGGAGGGCCACCCCTCCACTTT. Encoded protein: CASTWGQGGPPLHF.

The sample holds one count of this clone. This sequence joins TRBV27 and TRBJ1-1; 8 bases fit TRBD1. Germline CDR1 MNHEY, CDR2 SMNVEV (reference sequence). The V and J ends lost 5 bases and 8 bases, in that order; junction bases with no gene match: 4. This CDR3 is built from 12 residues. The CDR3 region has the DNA TGTGCCAGCAGTACACGGGACAGGGAAGCTTTCTTT. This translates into CASSTRDREAFF.

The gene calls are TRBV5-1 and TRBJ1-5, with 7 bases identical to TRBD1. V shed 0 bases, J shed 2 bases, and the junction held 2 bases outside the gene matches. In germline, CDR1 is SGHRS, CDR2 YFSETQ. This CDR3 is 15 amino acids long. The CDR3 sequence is CASSLETGGNQPQHF. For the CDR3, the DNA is TGCGCCAGCAGCTTGGAAACAGGGGGCAATCAGCCCCAGCATTTT.